The 14 T cell receptor beta chains presented below share a single source sample, sequenced in a study of shared clonotypes between healthy human individuals. Produced via immunoSEQ multiplex PCR; TCRdb's table is partial and in-frame only. The table has around 690,000 clones, around 90% seen once. Sequenced: memory CD8+ T cells from PBMCs. Subset reported: CD45RO+ cells pooled with CCR7-negative TemRA cells. The origin of the receptors is a man aged 18 to 30 in good health. Some clones in this sample may be carry-over from other donors' samples.

The chain joins TRBV19 to TRBJ2-7; D may be TRBD2 (7 bases). This CDR3 has 14 residues. V was clipped by 4 bases and J by 7 bases, with 17 bases between them. Germline loops: CDR1 LNHDA, CDR2 SQIVND (reference sequence). Here the CDR3 reads CASSNGRGAREQYF. The CDR3 DNA reads TGTGCCAGTAGTAATGGACGGGGGGCTCGGGAGCAGTACTTC.

The chain has TRBV25-1 and TRBJ1-1; the match to TRBD1 covers 7 bases. V was clipped by 7 bases and J by 3 bases; unmatched bases: 5. The CDR3 is 13 amino acids. Germline values: CDR1 MGHDK, CDR2 SYGVNS. The CDR3: CASNQGGDTEAFF. CDR3 in DNA: TGTGCCAGCAATCAGGGGGGGGACACTGAAGCTTTCTTT.

This chain links TRBV29-1 with TRBJ2-3; 7 bases fit TRBD1. Losses at the gene ends were 8 bases for V and 0 bases for J; bases not matched to a gene: 8. The V gene's germline CDR1 is SQVTM and CDR2 ANQGSEA. The length of the CDR3 is 14 residues. The CDR3: CSYEGQPSTDTQYF. The DNA of the CDR3 is TGCAGCTATGAGGGACAGCCCAGCACAGATACGCAGTATTTT.

V is TRBV7-9 and J is TRBJ1-5; D not resolved. This CDR3 spans 15 amino acids. With 5 bases removed from V and 3 bases from J, the gap between germline ends came to 14 bases. Germline loops: CDR1 SEHNR, CDR2 FQNEAQ (reference sequence). The CDR3 protein is CASSPPLGDNQPQHF. DNA of the CDR3: TGTGCCAGCAGCCCCCCTCTTGGGGACAATCAGCCCCAGCATTTT.

This chain uses TRBV2 with TRBJ1-5, with D hard to call. CDR3 length: 13 amino acids. CDR1 and CDR2 (germline): SNHLY, FYNNEI. Trimming shortened V by 3 bases and J by 3 bases, and 6 bases separated the two germline ends. In DNA, the CDR3 is TGTGCCAGCAGTGAGGACCTCAATCAGCCCCAGCATTTT. Translated, it gives CASSEDLNQPQHF.

A single count supports this clone. This chain joins TRBV11-2 and TRBJ2-7, with TRBD2 identical over 9 bases. This CDR3 is 15 amino acids long. J was trimmed by 3 bases and V by 4 bases; bases with no gene match: 7. Germline assignment: CDR1 SGHAT and CDR2 FQNNGV. The CDR3 coding sequence is TGTGCCAGCAGCTCAGAGGCAGCGGGGGGCTACGAGCAGTACTTC. Its translation is CASSSEAAGGYEQYF. Full variable domain (remainder filled in from reference TRBV11-2 and TRBJ2-7): EAGVAQSPRYKIIEKRQSVAFWCNPISGHATLYWYQQILGQGPKLLIQFQNNGVVDDSQLPKDRFSAERLKGVDSTLKIQPAKLEDSAVYLCASSSEAAGGYEQYFGPGTRLTVT.

The chain is built from TRBV30 and TRBJ2-4; D is unresolved. Germline loops: CDR1 GTSNPN, CDR2 SVGIG (reference sequence). CDR3 length: 14 residues. With 0 bases removed from V and 15 bases from J, the gap between germline ends came to 21 bases. The CDR3 DNA reads TGTGCCTGGAGTGTAGGCGGTTGGGCGGACGGACCGTACTTC. The encoded protein is CAWSVGGWADGPYF.

This clone has a count of ten or more. This rearrangement joins TRBV6-5 to TRBJ1-4; D is perhaps TRBD1 (6 bases). This CDR3 is 14 amino acids long. Germline assignment: CDR1 MNHEY and CDR2 SVGAGI. V lost 8 bases to trimming and J lost 8 bases, with 18 bases between them. The CDR3, as DNA: TGTGCCAGCGGCAAGTTAGGGGGTTGGGAAAAACTGTTTTTT. Its protein product is CASGKLGGWEKLFF.

The CDR3 nucleotides read TGCGCCAGCAGCCAAGATGGCCAGGAGAACACTGAAGCTTTCTTT. Translating gives CASSQDGQENTEAFF. The rearrangement uses TRBV4-3 and TRBJ1-1; D is uncertain. The germline CDR1 and CDR2 sequences are LGHNA and YSLEER. V lost 0 bases and J 1 base, leaving 9 bases between the germline ends. The CDR3 loop spans 15 amino acids.

V gene TRBV7-6 combines with J gene TRBJ2-3; 11 nucleotides match TRBD2. Germline CDR1 reads SGHVS; CDR2 reads FNYEAQ. The CDR3 runs 20 residues. V trimming: 3 bases; J trimming: 3 bases; junction bases outside the gene matches: 17. CDR3 amino acids: CASSFRGQTRLAGLTDTQYF. DNA for the CDR3: TGTGCCAGCAGCTTCCGGGGACAGACAAGACTAGCGGGACTAACAGATACGCAGTATTTT.

This sequence joins TRBV4-2 and TRBJ1-1; D is unresolved. Germline V lookup: CDR1 LGHNA, CDR2 YNFKEQ. Trimming left V 1 base short and J 1 base short, with 10 bases between. CDR3 size: 15 residues. CDR3 in DNA: TGTGCCAGCAGCCAAGTCGCAGCCACGAACACTGAAGCTTTCTTT. It translates to CASSQVAATNTEAFF.

This rearrangement joins TRBV7-3 to TRBJ2-1; D remains unclear. The CDR3 sequence is 14 residues long. Per the germline V gene, CDR1 is SGHTA and CDR2 is FQGTGA. Trimming shortened V by 0 bases and J by 7 bases, and 10 bases separated the two germline ends. Written as DNA, the CDR3 is TGTGCCAGCAGCTTAACTGTTAGGGCGAATGAGCAGTTCTTC. Translating it yields CASSLTVRANEQFF.

The chain joins TRBV6-1 to TRBJ1-1, with 7 bases identical to TRBD1. This CDR3 has 15 amino acids. V shed 4 bases and J 0 bases; nucleotides not matched to a gene: 5. The germline CDR1 and CDR2 sequences are MNHNS and SASEGT. CDR3 in DNA: TGTGCCAGCAGTGCGCGACAGGGTGTGAACACTGAAGCTTTCTTT. This gives the protein CASSARQGVNTEAFF.

V gene TRBV6-1 combines with J gene TRBJ2-1; 8 bases are a match to TRBD1. Trimming removed 1 base from V and 8 bases from J; junction bases left unmatched: 7. CDR1 and CDR2 from the germline V gene are MNHNS and SASEGT. CDR3 length: 15 amino acids. The CDR3 loop is CASSEVQGASDEQFF. CDR3 nucleotide sequence: TGTGCCAGCAGTGAAGTTCAGGGGGCGTCAGATGAGCAGTTCTTC.